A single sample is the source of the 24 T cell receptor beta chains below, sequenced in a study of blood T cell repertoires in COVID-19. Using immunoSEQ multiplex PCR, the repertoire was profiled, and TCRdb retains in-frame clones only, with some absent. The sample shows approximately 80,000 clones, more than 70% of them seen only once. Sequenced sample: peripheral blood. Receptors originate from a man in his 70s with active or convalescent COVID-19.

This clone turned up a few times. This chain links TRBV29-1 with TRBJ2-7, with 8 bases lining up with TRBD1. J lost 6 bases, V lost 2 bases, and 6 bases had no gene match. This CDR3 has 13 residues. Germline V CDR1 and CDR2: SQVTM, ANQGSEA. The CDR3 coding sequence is TGCAGCGTTGAATCAGGGGGCCCAGGCGAGCAGTACTTC. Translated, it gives CSVESGGPGEQYF.

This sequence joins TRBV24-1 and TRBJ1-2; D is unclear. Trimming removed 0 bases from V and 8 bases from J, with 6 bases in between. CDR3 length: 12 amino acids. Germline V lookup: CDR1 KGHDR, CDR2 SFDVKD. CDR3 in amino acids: CATSDLLEGYTF. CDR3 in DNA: TGTGCCACCAGTGATTTGCTGGAGGGCTACACCTTC.

CDR3 DNA: TGTGCCAGCAGTTATTCAGGGTTTCTGCGCTATGGCTACACCTTC. It translates to CASSYSGFLRYGYTF. The genes are TRBV6-5 and TRBJ1-2; the D gene is possibly TRBD1 (5 bases). Trimming removed 3 bases from V and 4 bases from J, with 15 bases in between. The CDR3 has 15 residues. The V gene's germline CDR1 is MNHEY and CDR2 SVGAGI.

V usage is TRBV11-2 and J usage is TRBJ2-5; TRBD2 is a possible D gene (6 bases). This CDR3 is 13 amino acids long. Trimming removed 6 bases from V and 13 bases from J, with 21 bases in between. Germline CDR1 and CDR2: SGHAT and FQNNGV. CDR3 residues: CASSYEPAGSGYF. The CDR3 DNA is TGTGCCAGCAGTTACGAACCGGCGGGGTCGGGGTACTTC.

The CDR3 loop is CASSPTGVPPLHF. DNA for the CDR3: TGTGCCAGCAGCCCGACCGGGGTGCCACCCCTCCACTTT. The rearrangement uses TRBV5-4 and TRBJ1-6; D gene unclear. CDR1 is SGHNT and CDR2 is YYREEE in the germline V gene (reference sequence). The CDR3 has 13 amino acids. V lost 4 bases and J lost 11, with 13 bases in between.

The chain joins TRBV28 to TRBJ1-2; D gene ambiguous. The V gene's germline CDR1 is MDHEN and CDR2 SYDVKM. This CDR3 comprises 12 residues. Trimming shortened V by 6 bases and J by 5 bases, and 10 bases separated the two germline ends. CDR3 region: CASRLEGYGYTF. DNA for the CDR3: TGTGCCAGCAGACTGGAGGGATATGGCTACACCTTC.

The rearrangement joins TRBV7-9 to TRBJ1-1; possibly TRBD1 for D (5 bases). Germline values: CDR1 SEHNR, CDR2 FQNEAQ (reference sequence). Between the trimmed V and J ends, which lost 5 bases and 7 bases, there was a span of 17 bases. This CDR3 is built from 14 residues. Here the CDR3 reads CASSQDLPGVEAFF. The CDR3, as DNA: TGTGCCAGCAGCCAGGACCTCCCGGGGGTTGAAGCTTTCTTT.

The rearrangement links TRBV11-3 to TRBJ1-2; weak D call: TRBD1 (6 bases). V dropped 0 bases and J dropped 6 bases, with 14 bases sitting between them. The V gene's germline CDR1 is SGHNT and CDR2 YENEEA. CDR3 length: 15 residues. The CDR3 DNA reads TGTGCCAGCAGCTTAGATCGAGGGACAAGGAATGGCTACACCTTC. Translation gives CASSLDRGTRNGYTF.

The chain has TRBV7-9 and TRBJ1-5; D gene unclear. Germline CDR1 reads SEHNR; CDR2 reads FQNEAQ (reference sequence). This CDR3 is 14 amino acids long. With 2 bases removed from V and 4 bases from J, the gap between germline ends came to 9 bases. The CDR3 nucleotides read TGTGCCAGCAGCTTAAGTGGGGAGAATCAGCCCCAGCATTTT. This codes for CASSLSGENQPQHF.

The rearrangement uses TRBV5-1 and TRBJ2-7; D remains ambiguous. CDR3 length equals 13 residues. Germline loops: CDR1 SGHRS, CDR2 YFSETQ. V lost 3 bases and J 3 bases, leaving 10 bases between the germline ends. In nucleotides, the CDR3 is TGCGCCAGCAGCTGGCGACAAAGCTACGAGCAGTACTTC. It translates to CASSWRQSYEQYF.

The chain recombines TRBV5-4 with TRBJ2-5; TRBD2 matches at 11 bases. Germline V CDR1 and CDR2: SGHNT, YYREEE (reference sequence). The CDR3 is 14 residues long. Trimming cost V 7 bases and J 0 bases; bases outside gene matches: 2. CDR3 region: CASRLAGYQETQYF. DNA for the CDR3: TGTGCCAGCCGACTAGCGGGGTACCAAGAGACCCAGTACTTC.

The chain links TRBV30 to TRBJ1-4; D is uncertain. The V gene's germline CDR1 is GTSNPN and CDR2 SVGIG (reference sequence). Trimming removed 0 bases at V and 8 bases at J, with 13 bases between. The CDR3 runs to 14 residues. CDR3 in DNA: TGTGCCTGGAGTGTACGAGGGTTATGGGAAAAACTGTTTTTT. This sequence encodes CAWSVRGLWEKLFF.

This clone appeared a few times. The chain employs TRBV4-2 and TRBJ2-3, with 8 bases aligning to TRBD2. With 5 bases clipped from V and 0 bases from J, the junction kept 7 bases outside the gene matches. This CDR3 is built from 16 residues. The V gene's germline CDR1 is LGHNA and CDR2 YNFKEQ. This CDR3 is CASSSVVAGSTDTQYF. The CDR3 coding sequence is TGTGCCAGCAGCTCCGTGGTAGCGGGAAGCACAGATACGCAGTATTTT.

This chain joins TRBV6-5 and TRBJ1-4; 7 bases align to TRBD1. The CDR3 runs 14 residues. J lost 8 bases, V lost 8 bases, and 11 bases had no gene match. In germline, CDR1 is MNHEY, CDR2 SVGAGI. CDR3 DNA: TGTGCCAGCGTACGAGGGGGCAATGAGGAAAAACTGTTTTTT. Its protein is CASVRGGNEEKLFF.

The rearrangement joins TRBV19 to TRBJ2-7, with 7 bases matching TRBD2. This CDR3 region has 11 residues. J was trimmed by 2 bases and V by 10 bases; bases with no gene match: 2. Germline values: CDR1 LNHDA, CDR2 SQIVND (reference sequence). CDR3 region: CATGLAYEQYF. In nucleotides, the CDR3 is TGTGCCACCGGACTAGCCTACGAGCAGTACTTC.

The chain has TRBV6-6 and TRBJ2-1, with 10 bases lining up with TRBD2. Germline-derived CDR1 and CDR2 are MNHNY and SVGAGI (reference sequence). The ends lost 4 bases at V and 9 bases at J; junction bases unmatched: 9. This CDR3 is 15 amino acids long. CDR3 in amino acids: CASSLERGGTGEQFF. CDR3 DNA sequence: TGTGCCAGCAGTTTAGAGCGGGGGGGCACGGGTGAGCAGTTCTTC.

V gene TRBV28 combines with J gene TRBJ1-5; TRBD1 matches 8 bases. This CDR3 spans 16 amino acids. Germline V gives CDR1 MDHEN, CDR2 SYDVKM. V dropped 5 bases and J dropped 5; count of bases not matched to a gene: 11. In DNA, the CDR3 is TGTGCCAGCAGTGGCAGGGGGCTTTTGATTTATCAGCCCCAGCATTTT. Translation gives CASSGRGLLIYQPQHF. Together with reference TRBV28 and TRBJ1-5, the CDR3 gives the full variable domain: DVKVTQSSRYLVKRTGEKVFLECVQDMDHENMFWYRQDPGLGLRLIYFSYDVKMKEKGDIPEGYSVSREKKERFSLILESASTNQTSMYLCASSGRGLLIYQPQHFGDGTRLSIL.

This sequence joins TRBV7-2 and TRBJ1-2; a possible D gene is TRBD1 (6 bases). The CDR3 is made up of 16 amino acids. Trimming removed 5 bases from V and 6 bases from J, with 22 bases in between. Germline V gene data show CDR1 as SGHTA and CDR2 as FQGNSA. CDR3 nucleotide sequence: TGTGCCAGCAGCCAACTCGGGATGGGGGGGCTGAATGGCTACACCTTC. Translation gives CASSQLGMGGLNGYTF. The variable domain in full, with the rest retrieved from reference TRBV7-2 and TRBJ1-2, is GAGVSQSPSNKVTEKGKDVELRCDPISGHTALYWYRQSLGQGLEFLIYFQGNSAPDKSGLPSDRFSAERTGGSVSTLTIQRTQQEDSAVYLCASSQLGMGGLNGYTFGSGTRLTVV.

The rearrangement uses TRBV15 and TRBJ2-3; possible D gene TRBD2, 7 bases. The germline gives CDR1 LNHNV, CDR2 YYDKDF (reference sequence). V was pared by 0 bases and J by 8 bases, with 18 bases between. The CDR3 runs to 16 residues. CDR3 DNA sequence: TGTGCCACCAGCAGAGATGGATCCCGGGCGGGGGCTACGCAGTATTTT. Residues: CATSRDGSRAGATQYF.

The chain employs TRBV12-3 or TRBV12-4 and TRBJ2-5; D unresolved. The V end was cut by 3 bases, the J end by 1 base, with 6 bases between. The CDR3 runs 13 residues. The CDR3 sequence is CASSFNSQETQYF. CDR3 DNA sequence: TGTGCCAGCAGTTTTAACAGCCAAGAGACCCAGTACTTC.

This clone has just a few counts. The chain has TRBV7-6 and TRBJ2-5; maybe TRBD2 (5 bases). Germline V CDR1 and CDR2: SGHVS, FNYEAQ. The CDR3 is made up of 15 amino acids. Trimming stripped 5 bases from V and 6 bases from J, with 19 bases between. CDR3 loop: CASSPYGESGKTQYF. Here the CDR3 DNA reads TGTGCCAGCAGCCCGTACGGGGAGAGTGGGAAGACCCAGTACTTC.

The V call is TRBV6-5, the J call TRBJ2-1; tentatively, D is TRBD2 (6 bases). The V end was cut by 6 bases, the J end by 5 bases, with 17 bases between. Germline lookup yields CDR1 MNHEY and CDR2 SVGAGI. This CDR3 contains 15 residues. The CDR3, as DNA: TGTGCCAGCAGCAGATCGGCCGGAGGGGACAATGAGCAGTTCTTC. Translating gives CASSRSAGGDNEQFF.

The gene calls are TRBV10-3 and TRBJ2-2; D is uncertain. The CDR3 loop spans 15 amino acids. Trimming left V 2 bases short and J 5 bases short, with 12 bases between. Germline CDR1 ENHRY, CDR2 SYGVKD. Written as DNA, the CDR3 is TGTGCCATCAGTGAGCCCCAGCCAGGTACCGGGGAGCTGTTTTTT. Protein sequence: CAISEPQPGTGELFF.

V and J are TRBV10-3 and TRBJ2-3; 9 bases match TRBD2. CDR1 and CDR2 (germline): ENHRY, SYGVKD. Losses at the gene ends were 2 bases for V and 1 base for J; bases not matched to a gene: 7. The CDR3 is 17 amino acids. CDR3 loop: CAISELRLAGGTDTQYF. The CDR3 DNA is TGTGCCATCAGTGAGCTGCGTTTAGCGGGGGGCACAGATACGCAGTATTTT.